This TCR beta chain was identified during a study of shared clonotypes between healthy human individuals. Several immunoSEQ plates held equal portions of the genomic DNA taken from each subset. Sequencing was performed with immunoSEQ multiplex PCR; in TCRdb, only in-frame clones are kept and a portion is missing. The sample shows 500,000 to 650,000 clones, around 77% of them seen only once. The CDR3 consists of 15 residues. The V gene's germline CDR1 is LGHNA and CDR2 YSLEER. V gave up 0 bases and J gave up 7 bases; unmatched junction bases: 6. The clonotype originates from a woman aged 40 to 49 in good health. Some clones in this sample may be carry-over from other donors' samples. This sequence joins TRBV4-3 and TRBJ1-2; 9 bases agree with TRBD1. The source material was PBMCs. DNA of the CDR3: TGCGCCAGCAGCCAAGAGCTCGGACAGGGGAGTGGCTACACCTTC. Translated: CASSQELGQGSGYTF.